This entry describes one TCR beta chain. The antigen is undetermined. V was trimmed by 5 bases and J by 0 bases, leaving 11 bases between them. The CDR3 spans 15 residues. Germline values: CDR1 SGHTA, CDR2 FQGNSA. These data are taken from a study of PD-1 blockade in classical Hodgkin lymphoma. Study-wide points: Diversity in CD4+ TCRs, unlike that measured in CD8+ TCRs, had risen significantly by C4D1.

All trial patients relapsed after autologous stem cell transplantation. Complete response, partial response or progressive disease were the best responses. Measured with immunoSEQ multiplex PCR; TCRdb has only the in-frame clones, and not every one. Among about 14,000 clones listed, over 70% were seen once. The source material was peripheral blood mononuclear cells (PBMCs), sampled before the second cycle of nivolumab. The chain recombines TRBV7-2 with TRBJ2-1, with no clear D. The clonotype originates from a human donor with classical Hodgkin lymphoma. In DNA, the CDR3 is TGTGCCAGCAGCCTTCCCATCAGCTCCTACAATGAGCAGTTCTTC. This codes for CASSLPISSYNEQFF. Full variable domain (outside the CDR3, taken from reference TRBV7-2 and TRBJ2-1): GAGVSQSPSNKVTEKGKDVELRCDPISGHTALYWYRQSLGQGLEFLIYFQGNSAPDKSGLPSDRFSAERTGGSVSTLTIQRTQQEDSAVYLCASSLPISSYNEQFFGPGTRLTVL.